Below are 13 T cell receptor beta chains sequenced from a single sample in a study of blood T cell repertoires in COVID-19. Only in-frame clones appear in the TCRdb table, and some are missing; sequencing was by immunoSEQ multiplex PCR. The data show roughly 130,000 clones, with approximately 87% seen just once and approximately 3.3% held by the top ten. The specimen was peripheral blood. The source of these receptors is a woman in her sixties with acute or convalescent COVID-19.

The J gene is TRBJ1-6, the V gene TRBV30, with a tentative D call TRBD1 (5 bases). The germline CDR1 and CDR2 sequences are GTSNPN and SVGIG (reference sequence). V lost 0 bases and J lost 3, with 6 bases in between. The CDR3 consists of 14 residues. The CDR3 DNA is TGTGCCTGGAGTGTGGACATCTATAATTCACCCCTCCACTTT. Its protein is CAWSVDIYNSPLHF.

The chain combines TRBV5-5 with TRBJ1-1, with 10 bases fitting TRBD1. The CDR3 runs to 16 residues. CDR1 and CDR2 (germline): SGHKS, YYEKEE (reference sequence). V was pared by 3 bases and J by 7 bases, with 12 bases of the junction left unmatched. The CDR3 DNA sequence: TGTGCCAGCAGCTACCGAGACAGGGGGCTGAGGGGTGAAGCTTTCTTT. Translating it yields CASSYRDRGLRGEAFF.

The V gene is TRBV19, the J gene TRBJ2-5, with TRBD2 matching 7 bases. The CDR3 runs 15 residues. CDR1 is LNHDA, CDR2 SQIVND, per germline (reference sequence). Germline trimming cut 6 bases from V and 1 base from J; bases unmatched to any gene: 8. The CDR3 here is CASRWGGTGQETQYF. In DNA, the CDR3 is TGTGCCAGTAGGTGGGGGGGGACGGGCCAAGAGACCCAGTACTTC. Looking up the rest from reference TRBV19 and TRBJ2-5 gives the full variable domain: DGGITQSPKYLFRKEGQNVTLSCEQNLNHDAMYWYRQDPGQGLRLIYYSQIVNDFQKGDIAEGYSVSREKKESFPLTVTSAQKNPTAFYLCASRWGGTGQETQYFGPGTRLLVL.

This sequence joins TRBV5-1 and TRBJ2-1; D may be TRBD1 (5 bases). V lost 4 bases to trimming and J lost 2 bases, with 16 bases between them. Germline CDR1 and CDR2: SGHRS and YFSETQ. This CDR3 region has 16 residues. This CDR3 reads CASSPFGAETYNEQFF. In DNA form, the CDR3 reads TGCGCCAGCAGCCCCTTTGGGGCGGAAACCTACAATGAGCAGTTCTTC.

V and J are TRBV6-5 and TRBJ1-6, with unresolved D. V lost 5 bases and J 7 bases, leaving 12 bases between the germline ends. CDR3 length: 14 residues. Germline V gene lookup returns CDR1 MNHEY and CDR2 SVGAGI. CDR3 coding DNA: TGTGCCAGCAGTCCCCTAGAGGGCAATTCACCCCTCCACTTT. It encodes CASSPLEGNSPLHF.

This chain connects TRBV19 to TRBJ1-2; no clear D gene. Deletions cut 4 bases from V and 8 bases from J, with 8 bases between. This CDR3 spans 11 amino acids. CDR1 is LNHDA and CDR2 is SQIVND in the germline V gene (reference sequence). CDR3 loop: CASSTGYGYTF. CDR3 bases: TGTGCCAGTAGTACCGGGTACGGCTACACCTTC.

The V call is TRBV19, the J call TRBJ1-5, with a possible D match to TRBD1 (5 bases). The CDR3 contains 14 residues. The V and J ends lost 3 bases and 0 bases respectively, with 6 bases between them. Germline V gene data show CDR1 as LNHDA and CDR2 as SQIVND (reference sequence). Here the CDR3 reads CASSMGGSNQPQHF. CDR3 DNA sequence: TGTGCCAGTAGTATGGGGGGTAGCAATCAGCCCCAGCATTTT.

V and J are TRBV20-1 and TRBJ2-5; TRBD1 matches at 9 bases. This CDR3 is built from 15 residues. Trimming cost V 3 bases and J 1 base; bases outside gene matches: 6. Germline lookup yields CDR1 DFQATT and CDR2 SNEGSKA (reference sequence). Written as DNA, the CDR3 is TGCAGTGCTAGTGCCGGGACAGGGTCCCAAGAGACCCAGTACTTC. Protein sequence: CSASAGTGSQETQYF.

This chain links TRBV11-2 with TRBJ1-3; D call uncertain. The germline CDR1 and CDR2 sequences are SGHAT and FQNNGV. The CDR3 has 15 residues. The V and J ends lost 2 bases and 0 bases respectively, with 8 bases between them. The CDR3, as DNA: TGTGCCAGCAGCTTAACAGAGATCTCTGGAAACACCATATATTTT. Amino acid sequence: CASSLTEISGNTIYF. Complete variable domain (other parts from reference TRBV11-2 and TRBJ1-3): EAGVAQSPRYKIIEKRQSVAFWCNPISGHATLYWYQQILGQGPKLLIQFQNNGVVDDSQLPKDRFSAERLKGVDSTLKIQPAKLEDSAVYLCASSLTEISGNTIYFGEGSWLTVV.

The rearrangement uses TRBV7-2 and TRBJ1-2; TRBD1 matches 7 bases. V lost 4 bases to trimming and J lost 9 bases; unmatched junction nucleotides: 20. There are 17 residues in the CDR3. Per the germline V gene, CDR1 is SGHTA and CDR2 is FQGNSA. CDR3 coding DNA: TGTGCCAGCAGCTGGGCGCCGGGACAGCTTCGCGCGGGGAGCTACACCTTC. Translating it yields CASSWAPGQLRAGSYTF.

The rearrangement links TRBV29-1 to TRBJ2-3; D is perhaps TRBD1 (6 bases). This CDR3 comprises 13 residues. Per the germline V gene, CDR1 is SQVTM and CDR2 is ANQGSEA. V was pared by 6 bases and J by 0 bases, with 10 bases between. The chain's CDR3 is CSVGHPSTDTQYF. CDR3 nucleotide sequence: TGCAGCGTGGGACACCCGAGCACAGATACGCAGTATTTT.

The V call is TRBV6-1, the J call TRBJ2-1; D is uncertain. Per germline, CDR1 MNHNS and CDR2 SASEGT. V was shortened by 0 bases and J by 9 bases, with 18 bases between the two germline ends. This CDR3 spans 16 amino acids. CDR3: CASSEAGAIRITEQFF. The CDR3 DNA reads as TGTGCCAGCAGTGAAGCGGGCGCCATTAGGATTACTGAGCAGTTCTTC.

The chain recombines TRBV24-1 with TRBJ2-2; 7 bases align to TRBD2. Germline assignment: CDR1 KGHDR and CDR2 SFDVKD. V dropped 1 base and J dropped 6; count of bases not matched to a gene: 1. The length of the CDR3 is 14 residues. The DNA of the CDR3 is TGTGCCACCAGTGATTTAGCGGGACCCGGGGAGCTGTTTTTT. It codes for CATSDLAGPGELFF.